The sequence of this TCR beta chain was determined in a study of blood T cell repertoires in COVID-19. This clone was detected once. Here immunoSEQ multiplex PCR was the method, and the copy in TCRdb shows in-frame clones only, minus some. Of 160,000 or so clones in the sample, around 85% were seen once. This CDR3 has 16 amino acids. Trimming removed 2 bases from V and 0 bases from J, with 11 bases in between. Per the germline V gene, CDR1 is MNHEY and CDR2 is SVGAGI. The V call is TRBV6-5, the J call TRBJ2-1; D is perhaps TRBD2 (6 bases). What was sequenced was PBMCs or T cells enriched from blood (not recorded which). The clonotype comes from a woman aged 40-49 years with acute COVID-19. CDR3 protein: CASSYVAGSSYNEQFF. The CDR3 DNA reads TGTGCCAGCAGTTACGTGGCGGGGAGCTCCTACAATGAGCAGTTCTTC.